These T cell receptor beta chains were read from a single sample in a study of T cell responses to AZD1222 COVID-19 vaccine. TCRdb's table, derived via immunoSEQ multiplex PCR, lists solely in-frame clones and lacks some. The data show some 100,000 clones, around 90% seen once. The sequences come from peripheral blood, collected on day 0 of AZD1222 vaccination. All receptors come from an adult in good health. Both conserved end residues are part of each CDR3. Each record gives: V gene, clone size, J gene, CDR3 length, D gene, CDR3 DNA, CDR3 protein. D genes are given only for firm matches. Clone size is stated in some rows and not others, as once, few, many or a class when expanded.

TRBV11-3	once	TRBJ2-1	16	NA	TGTGCCAGCAGCTTGGCGGGCCCCAGCTCCTACAATGAGCAGTTCTTC	CASSLAGPSSYNEQFF
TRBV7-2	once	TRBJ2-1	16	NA	TGTGCCAGCAGCTCTAAGAAGCAGGGTTCTACAAGAACTCAGTTCTTC	CASSSKKQGSTRTQFF
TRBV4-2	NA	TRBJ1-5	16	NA	TGTGCCAGCAGCCAAGATTGGATGGCATTCAATCAGCCCCAGCATTTT	CASSQDWMAFNQPQHF
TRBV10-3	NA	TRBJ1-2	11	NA	TGTGCCATCAGTGATGGCTATGGCTACACCTTC	CAISDGYGYTF
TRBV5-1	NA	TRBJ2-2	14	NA	TGCGCCAGCAGCTTGGATTCGGACACCGGGGAGCTGTTTTTT	CASSLDSDTGELFF
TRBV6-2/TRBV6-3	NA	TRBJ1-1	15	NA	TGTGCCAGCAGCCTCAGGGGCGGGTGGAACACTGAAGCTTTCTTT	CASSLRGGWNTEAFF
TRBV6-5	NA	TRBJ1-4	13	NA	TGTGCCAGCAGCCTCCGTGGGTATGAAAAACTGTTTTTT	CASSLRGYEKLFF
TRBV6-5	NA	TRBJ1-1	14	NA	TGTGCCAGCAGCTGGGGGGGTGGGGACACTGAAGCTTTCTTT	CASSWGGGDTEAFF
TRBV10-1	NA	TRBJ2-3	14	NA	TGCGCCAGCAGTGAGGCGGGAAGCACAGATACGCAGTATTTT	CASSEAGSTDTQYF
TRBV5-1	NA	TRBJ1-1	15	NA	TGCGCCAGCAGCGTTGGTGGAGGGGTAGAGACTGAAGCTTTCTTT	CASSVGGGVETEAFF
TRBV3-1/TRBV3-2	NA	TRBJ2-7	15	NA	TGTGCCAGCAGCCAGGTCCCTGCAGGGTCCGGGGAGCAGTACTTC	CASSQVPAGSGEQYF
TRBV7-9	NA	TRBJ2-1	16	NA	TGTGCCAGCAGCACACTCCTAGCGCGCTCCTACAATGAGCAGTTCTTC	CASSTLLARSYNEQFF
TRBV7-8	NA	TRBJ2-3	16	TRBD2	TGTGCCAGCAGCTTAGCTGCTAGCGGGGTTTCGGATACGCAGTATTTT	CASSLAASGVSDTQYF
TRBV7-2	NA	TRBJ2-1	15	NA	TGTGCCAGCAGCCCCATTTGGAGGGGGTCCAATGAGCAGTTCTTC	CASSPIWRGSNEQFF
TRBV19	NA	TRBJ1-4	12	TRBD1	TGTGCCAGTAGCCCGGGACAGGGAAAACTGTTTTTT	CASSPGQGKLFF
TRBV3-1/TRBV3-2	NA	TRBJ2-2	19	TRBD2	TGTGCCAGCAGCCAAGATCCCCCCTTGACTAGCGGTGGGCCAGGGGAGCTGTTTTTT	CASSQDPPLTSGGPGELFF
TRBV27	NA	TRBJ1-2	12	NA	TGTGCCAACAGGGTTTCGAGCTATGGCTACACCTTC	CANRVSSYGYTF
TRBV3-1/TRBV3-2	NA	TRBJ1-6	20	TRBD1	TGTGCCAGCAGCCAAGTAGGAGGGACAGCGGATTCCATAAATAATTCACCCCTCCACTTT	CASSQVGGTADSINNSPLHF
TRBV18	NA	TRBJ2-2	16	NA	TGTGCCAGCTCACCACCGGCAACGGCGAACACCGGGGAGCTGTTTTTT	CASSPPATANTGELFF
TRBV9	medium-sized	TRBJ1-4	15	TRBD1	TGTGCCAGCAGCGGGACACAGGGGGCTGATGAAAAACTGTTTTTT	CASSGTQGADEKLFF
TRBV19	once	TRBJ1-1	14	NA	TGTGCCAGTAGTGCAACAGGGTGGGGTACTGAAGCTTTCTTT	CASSATGWGTEAFF
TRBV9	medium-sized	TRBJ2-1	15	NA	TGTGCCAGCAGCTCAGGCGAAGGCCTTTACAATGAGCAGTTCTTC	CASSSGEGLYNEQFF
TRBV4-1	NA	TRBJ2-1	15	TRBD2	TGCGCCAGCAGCCAGAGCGGGAGCTCCTACAATGAGCAGTTCTTC	CASSQSGSSYNEQFF
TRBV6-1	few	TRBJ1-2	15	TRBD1	TGTGCCAGCAGTGAAACAGGGGGCGCTAACTGGGGCTACACCTTC	CASSETGGANWGYTF
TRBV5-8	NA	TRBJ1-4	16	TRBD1	TGTGCCAGCAGCTGGTACAGGGGAGCAACTAATGAAAAACTGTTTTTT	CASSWYRGATNEKLFF
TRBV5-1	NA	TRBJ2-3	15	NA	TGCGCCAGCAGCTTGGCGGGGGGCTCCACAGATACGCAGTATTTT	CASSLAGGSTDTQYF
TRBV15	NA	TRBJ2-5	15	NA	TGTGCCACCAGCAGAGATCGGGCAGGGGAAGAGACCCAGTACTTC	CATSRDRAGEETQYF
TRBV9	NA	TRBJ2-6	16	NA	TGTGCCAGTAGCGGAACAGGGAGCTCTGGGGCCAACGTCCTGACTTTC	CASSGTGSSGANVLTF
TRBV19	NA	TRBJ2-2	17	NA	TGTGCCAGTAGTAAAGATCATGGGGGAATATCTACCGGGGAGCTGTTTTTT	CASSKDHGGISTGELFF
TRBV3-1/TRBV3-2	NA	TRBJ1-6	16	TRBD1	TGTGCCAGCAGCCGAGGACCGGGACAGGGGAATTCACCCCTCCACTTT	CASSRGPGQGNSPLHF